This is a list of T cell receptor beta chains from one sample in a study of OX40 agonist ivuxolimab in advanced cancers. Sequenced by immunoSEQ multiplex PCR; TCRdb stores in-frame clones only, minus some. Of 90,000 to 95,000 clones detected, more than 75% appear once; the ten largest clones hold roughly 4%. The sample here was CD4+ or CD8+ T cells sorted from blood, taken in a trial of the OX40 agonist ivuxolimab. The receptor source for this set is an adult with an advanced solid tumor such as melanoma, head and neck, liver or kidney cancer. Each CDR3 is given with its conserved first and last residue. The D gene is left open where the match is weak. For some rows the clone size is stated as once, few or many, or as a class when expanded; others skip it.

j_call: TRBJ2-3; d_call: TRBD2; v_call: TRBV11-1; clone_size: .; cdr3_aa: CASSPRTSRDTQYF; cdr3_nt: TGTGCCAGCAGCCCGCGGACTAGCAGGGATACGCAGTATTTT
j_call: TRBJ1-1; d_call: .; v_call: TRBV14; clone_size: .; cdr3_aa: CASSQPQGYTEAFF; cdr3_nt: TGTGCCAGCAGCCAACCCCAGGGGTACACTGAAGCTTTCTTT
j_call: TRBJ1-6; d_call: .; v_call: TRBV30; clone_size: .; cdr3_aa: CAWGPTYNSPLHF; cdr3_nt: TGTGCCTGGGGACCCACCTATAATTCACCCCTCCACTTT
j_call: TRBJ2-2; d_call: TRBD2; v_call: TRBV5-1; clone_size: .; cdr3_aa: CASSPGLAGGRNTGELFF; cdr3_nt: TGCGCCAGCAGCCCCGGACTAGCGGGAGGGAGGAACACCGGGGAGCTGTTTTTT
j_call: TRBJ2-3; d_call: TRBD2; v_call: TRBV7-3; clone_size: once; cdr3_aa: CASSLFGTSGSTDTQYF; cdr3_nt: TGTGCCAGCAGCCTCTTTGGGACTAGCGGGAGCACAGATACGCAGTATTTT
j_call: TRBJ1-1; d_call: .; v_call: TRBV18; clone_size: .; cdr3_aa: CASSPTGGGAGSGEAFF; cdr3_nt: TGTGCCAGCTCACCTACGGGCGGGGGAGCAGGTTCTGGTGAAGCTTTCTTT
j_call: TRBJ2-5; d_call: TRBD2; v_call: TRBV19; clone_size: .; cdr3_aa: CASSMLAGGETQYF; cdr3_nt: TGTGCCAGTAGTATGCTAGCGGGAGGGGAGACCCAGTACTTC
j_call: TRBJ2-1; d_call: .; v_call: TRBV19; clone_size: once; cdr3_aa: CASRGGLEQFF; cdr3_nt: TGTGCCAGTAGGGGCGGATTGGAGCAGTTCTTC
j_call: TRBJ1-4; d_call: .; v_call: TRBV18; clone_size: .; cdr3_aa: CASSPDSANEKLFF; cdr3_nt: TGTGCCAGCTCACCAGACAGTGCGAATGAAAAACTGTTTTTT
j_call: TRBJ1-5; d_call: .; v_call: TRBV7-2; clone_size: .; cdr3_aa: CASSTLKYSNQPQHF; cdr3_nt: TGTGCCAGCAGCACCCTAAAATACAGCAATCAGCCCCAGCATTTT
j_call: TRBJ2-3; d_call: .; v_call: TRBV25-1; clone_size: .; cdr3_aa: CASSGFGPDTQYF; cdr3_nt: TGTGCCAGCAGTGGCTTCGGGCCAGATACGCAGTATTTT
j_call: TRBJ2-5; d_call: TRBD2; v_call: TRBV6-1; clone_size: .; cdr3_aa: CASSEALAGGTETQYF; cdr3_nt: TGTGCCAGCAGTGAAGCACTAGCGGGAGGCACTGAGACCCAGTACTTC
j_call: TRBJ1-1; d_call: .; v_call: TRBV27; clone_size: once; cdr3_aa: CASSLLAGAMNTEAFF; cdr3_nt: TGTGCCAGCAGTTTATTGGCCGGGGCCATGAACACTGAAGCTTTCTTT
j_call: TRBJ2-3; d_call: .; v_call: TRBV29-1; clone_size: .; cdr3_aa: CSVARATRTDTQYF; cdr3_nt: TGCAGCGTGGCGCGGGCGACCCGGACAGATACGCAGTATTTT
j_call: TRBJ2-2; d_call: TRBD2; v_call: TRBV4-3; clone_size: .; cdr3_aa: CASSQGVAGSNTGELFF; cdr3_nt: TGCGCCAGCAGCCAAGGGGTAGCGGGGTCGAACACCGGGGAGCTGTTTTTT
j_call: TRBJ1-1; d_call: .; v_call: TRBV7-9; clone_size: .; cdr3_aa: CASTRYTEAFF; cdr3_nt: TGTGCCAGCACCCGGTACACTGAAGCTTTCTTT
j_call: TRBJ2-2; d_call: .; v_call: TRBV6-1; clone_size: .; cdr3_aa: CASRDSLNTGELFF; cdr3_nt: TGTGCCAGCAGGGACAGTTTAAACACCGGGGAGCTGTTTTTT
j_call: TRBJ2-5; d_call: TRBD2; v_call: TRBV30; clone_size: .; cdr3_aa: CAWRFAGTRKETQYF; cdr3_nt: TGTGCCTGGAGATTCGCCGGGACTAGGAAAGAGACCCAGTACTTC
j_call: TRBJ1-5; d_call: .; v_call: TRBV7-2; clone_size: .; cdr3_aa: CASSREGIQPQHF; cdr3_nt: TGTGCCAGCAGCCGTGAGGGAATTCAGCCCCAGCATTTT
j_call: TRBJ2-7; d_call: .; v_call: TRBV6-1; clone_size: .; cdr3_aa: CASSELGGSVVEQYF; cdr3_nt: TGTGCCAGCAGTGAGCTGGGGGGAAGTGTCGTCGAGCAGTACTTC
j_call: TRBJ2-1; d_call: TRBD1; v_call: TRBV9; clone_size: once; cdr3_aa: CASSVLSTGVAEQFF; cdr3_nt: TGTGCCAGCAGCGTACTCAGCACAGGGGTGGCTGAGCAGTTCTTC
j_call: TRBJ1-4; d_call: TRBD1; v_call: TRBV19; clone_size: once; cdr3_aa: CASSMEGQGMGLFF; cdr3_nt: TGTGCCAGTAGTATGGAGGGACAGGGGATGGGACTGTTTTTT
j_call: TRBJ1-2; d_call: .; v_call: TRBV6-5; clone_size: .; cdr3_aa: CASSYSTGNYGYTF; cdr3_nt: TGTGCCAGCAGTTACTCGACTGGGAACTATGGCTACACCTTC
j_call: TRBJ1-5; d_call: .; v_call: TRBV25-1; clone_size: .; cdr3_aa: CASSERGGGGNQPQHF; cdr3_nt: TGTGCCAGCAGCGAAAGGGGGGGAGGGGGCAATCAGCCCCAGCATTTT
j_call: TRBJ2-7; d_call: .; v_call: TRBV5-1; clone_size: .; cdr3_aa: CASSLSGSSYEQYF; cdr3_nt: TGCGCCAGCAGCTTGAGCGGCAGTTCCTACGAGCAGTACTTC
j_call: TRBJ1-1; d_call: TRBD1; v_call: TRBV28; clone_size: .; cdr3_aa: CASSGTVPTEAFF; cdr3_nt: TGTGCCAGCAGTGGGACAGTACCCACTGAAGCTTTCTTT
j_call: TRBJ2-5; d_call: .; v_call: TRBV19; clone_size: .; cdr3_aa: CASSIGGSGETQYF; cdr3_nt: TGTGCCAGTAGTATTGGGGGATCTGGGGAGACCCAGTACTTC
j_call: TRBJ1-1; d_call: .; v_call: TRBV4-1; clone_size: .; cdr3_aa: CASSRGQLQVNTEAFF; cdr3_nt: TGCGCCAGCAGCCGGGGACAACTACAGGTGAACACTGAAGCTTTCTTT
j_call: TRBJ2-7; d_call: .; v_call: TRBV9; clone_size: .; cdr3_aa: CASSVAHTSYEQYF; cdr3_nt: TGTGCCAGCAGCGTAGCCCACACCTCCTACGAGCAGTACTTC
j_call: TRBJ2-3; d_call: .; v_call: TRBV19; clone_size: .; cdr3_aa: CASSIDPWGTDTQYF; cdr3_nt: TGTGCCAGTAGTATAGACCCCTGGGGCACAGATACGCAGTATTTT
j_call: TRBJ1-4; d_call: TRBD1; v_call: TRBV10-3; clone_size: .; cdr3_aa: CAISDRDEKLFF; cdr3_nt: TGTGCCATCAGCGACAGGGATGAAAAACTGTTTTTT
j_call: TRBJ2-3; d_call: .; v_call: TRBV28; clone_size: .; cdr3_aa: CASSTRGSTVDTQYF; cdr3_nt: TGTGCCAGCAGTACACGGGGGTCTACCGTAGATACGCAGTATTTT
j_call: TRBJ1-1; d_call: TRBD1; v_call: TRBV5-1; clone_size: .; cdr3_aa: CASSLEGWGQGTEAFF; cdr3_nt: TGCGCCAGCAGCTTGGAGGGGTGGGGACAGGGGACTGAAGCTTTCTTT
j_call: TRBJ2-2; d_call: TRBD2; v_call: TRBV27; clone_size: few; cdr3_aa: CATQSSGSFSGELFF; cdr3_nt: TGTGCCACCCAGTCTAGCGGGAGCTTTTCCGGGGAGCTGTTTTTT
j_call: TRBJ1-5; d_call: .; v_call: TRBV7-2; clone_size: .; cdr3_aa: CASSSVSQPQHF; cdr3_nt: TGTGCCAGCAGCTCCGTCTCACAGCCCCAGCATTTT
j_call: TRBJ1-3; d_call: .; v_call: TRBV19; clone_size: .; cdr3_aa: CASSIRGGSSGNTIYF; cdr3_nt: TGTGCCAGTAGTATACGAGGTGGCAGCTCTGGAAACACCATATATTTT
j_call: TRBJ1-5; d_call: .; v_call: TRBV14; clone_size: .; cdr3_aa: CASSHLRGKSSNQPQHF; cdr3_nt: TGTGCCAGCAGCCATTTAAGGGGGAAATCAAGCAATCAGCCCCAGCATTTT
j_call: TRBJ1-4; d_call: .; v_call: TRBV29-1; clone_size: once; cdr3_aa: CSVAGTSNEKLFF; cdr3_nt: TGCAGCGTAGCCGGGACCTCTAATGAAAAACTGTTTTTT
j_call: TRBJ1-1; d_call: .; v_call: TRBV6-6; clone_size: .; cdr3_aa: CASSYATEGEAFF; cdr3_nt: TGTGCCAGCAGTTACGCTACTGAGGGGGAGGCTTTCTTT
j_call: TRBJ1-3; d_call: .; v_call: TRBV13; clone_size: .; cdr3_aa: CASSPGPGNTIYF; cdr3_nt: TGTGCCAGCAGCCCTGGCCCTGGAAACACCATATATTTT